The rows below give T cell receptor beta chains drawn from one sample of a study of cytomegalovirus exposure and HLA in healthy donors. Method: immunoSEQ multiplex PCR; TCRdb's copy keeps in-frame clones and lacks some. Of some 250,000 clones listed, about 90% are singletons. The sample consisted of PBMCs. These receptors were obtained from a woman between 25 and 40 years old in good health and CMV-seronegative. CDR3s include the opening cysteine and the closing phenylalanine or tryptophan. A D gene is named only where the DNA matches it firmly. Size tells how often a clone was seen (once, few, many) or the class of an expanded clone, and some rows leave it out.

CDR3 DNA	CDR3 protein	V gene	J gene	D gene	clone size
TGTGCCAGCAGTCCGCTACCTGACAGGGTCACTGAAGCTTTCTTT	CASSPLPDRVTEAFF	TRBV28	TRBJ1-1	TRBD1	NA
TGTGCCACTACCCAGGGTTCGGAGACCCAGTACTTC	CATTQGSETQYF	TRBV10-3	TRBJ2-5	NA	NA
TGTGCCAGCAGCTTCTCTAGGGGTTCCTACGAGCAGTACTTC	CASSFSRGSYEQYF	TRBV11-2	TRBJ2-7	NA	NA
TGTGCCAGCAGCGTCGCCCGCGCCCCGGCCGGGCGGCCCCAAGAGACCCAGTACTTC	CASSVARAPAGRPQETQYF	TRBV9	TRBJ2-5	NA	NA
TGTGCCAGCAGCGTATCGGGGATGAGCTACGAGCAGTACTTC	CASSVSGMSYEQYF	TRBV9	TRBJ2-7	NA	NA
TGTGCCAGTAGTATGCGTCAGGGAGTCGACGAGCAGTACTTC	CASSMRQGVDEQYF	TRBV19	TRBJ2-7	NA	NA
TGCGCCAGCAGCACAGGCCAGGGACTAGCGGGAGGGTACAATGAGCAGTTCTTC	CASSTGQGLAGGYNEQFF	TRBV5-1	TRBJ2-1	TRBD2	NA
TGTGCCATCAAAAGGACAGGGGGTAATCACTACACCTTC	CAIKRTGGNHYTF	TRBV10-3	TRBJ1-2	TRBD1	NA
TGTGCCAGCAGTTGGACCGACAGTAACTATGGCTACACCTTC	CASSWTDSNYGYTF	TRBV28	TRBJ1-2	NA	NA
TGTGCCAGCTCACCAGACAAGCTGCACAATGAAAAACTGTTTTTT	CASSPDKLHNEKLFF	TRBV18	TRBJ1-4	NA	NA
TGTGCCAGCAGTGTGGGGGGGACTACAGGGGACTACGAGCAGTACTTC	CASSVGGTTGDYEQYF	TRBV28	TRBJ2-7	NA	NA
TGTGCCAGCTTTCGTAGCGGGAGGGTGACCTCCTACAATGAGCAGTTCTTC	CASFRSGRVTSYNEQFF	TRBV2	TRBJ2-1	TRBD2	NA
TGTGCCAGCAGTGAAGTTAAGGCGGGAGCGGGCAAATACGAGCAGTACTTC	CASSEVKAGAGKYEQYF	TRBV6-1	TRBJ2-7	TRBD2	NA
TGCGCCAGCAGCCTTGGACAGTTCCAAGAGACCCAGTACTTC	CASSLGQFQETQYF	TRBV5-1	TRBJ2-5	NA	NA
TGCAGCGTTCACAGCCTTCGGTCCTACAATGAGCAGTTCTTC	CSVHSLRSYNEQFF	TRBV29-1	TRBJ2-1	NA	NA
TGTGCCAGCAGCCCCACAGAAAACAATGAGCAGTTCTTC	CASSPTENNEQFF	TRBV11-3	TRBJ2-1	NA	NA
TGTGCCAGTAGTATTGGTGGATGGGACACCGGGGAGCTGTTTTTT	CASSIGGWDTGELFF	TRBV19	TRBJ2-2	NA	once
TGTGCCATCAGCCTAAGCGAGGGAAACACCATATATTTT	CAISLSEGNTIYF	TRBV10-3	TRBJ1-3	NA	NA
TGTGCCACCAGCGGAAAGAGTGGCGAGCAGTACTTC	CATSGKSGEQYF	TRBV15	TRBJ2-7	NA	NA
TGTGCCAGCAGTTACTGGCGGGAGGGGAGGAATGAGCAGTTCTTC	CASSYWREGRNEQFF	TRBV6-5	TRBJ2-1	TRBD2	NA
TGTGCCAGCAGTGTCCTCACCGGGGAGCTGTTTTTT	CASSVLTGELFF	TRBV27	TRBJ2-2	NA	NA
TGTGCCAGCAGCCGGCCCGGACCGAGGAGCCATGAGCAGTTCTTC	CASSRPGPRSHEQFF	TRBV7-8	TRBJ2-1	NA	NA
TGTGCCAGCAGTTTAGTCTATCCCGGGGAGCTGTTTTTT	CASSLVYPGELFF	TRBV28	TRBJ2-2	NA	once
TGCGCCAGCAGCTTGGGGACAGGTCGGTCCTACGAGCAGTACTTC	CASSLGTGRSYEQYF	TRBV5-1	TRBJ2-7	TRBD1	NA
TGTGCCAGCAGTGAAGTTGGTTCCTCCTACAATGAGCAGTTCTTC	CASSEVGSSYNEQFF	TRBV2	TRBJ2-1	NA	NA
TGTGCCAGCAGACTTTTCGGAGCGGGAGTAGGGGAGCAGTACTTC	CASRLFGAGVGEQYF	TRBV5-4	TRBJ2-7	TRBD2	few
TGTGCCAGTACCACAGGCTACTATGGCTACACCTTC	CASTTGYYGYTF	TRBV19	TRBJ1-2	NA	NA
TGTGCCAGCGAGCCCGGGGAACAGTGGGCTCATACGCAGTATTTT	CASEPGEQWAHTQYF	TRBV2	TRBJ2-3	NA	NA
TGTGCCAGCAGCCCTCCCGGGGGGAGAGTTGGAGAGACCCAGTACTTC	CASSPPGGRVGETQYF	TRBV5-5	TRBJ2-5	TRBD2	NA
TGCAGCGTTGAACAGGACAGGGGAAATAACTATGGCTACACCTTC	CSVEQDRGNNYGYTF	TRBV29-1	TRBJ1-2	TRBD1	NA
TGTGCCAGCAGTTTAAGGCCACCAGCCTCCTACGAGCAGTACTTC	CASSLRPPASYEQYF	TRBV28	TRBJ2-7	NA	NA
TGTGCCAGCAGCTTATGGGTGGACAGCTCCTACAATGAGCAGTTCTTC	CASSLWVDSSYNEQFF	TRBV7-2	TRBJ2-1	NA	NA
TGCGCCAGCAGCCGCAATACAGGGGCTAGCACTGAAGCTTTCTTT	CASSRNTGASTEAFF	TRBV4-3	TRBJ1-1	TRBD1	NA
TGTGCCAGCAGCCCCGGGGCGGGAGGGACCTACGAGCAGTACTTC	CASSPGAGGTYEQYF	TRBV11-2	TRBJ2-7	TRBD2	NA
TGCGCCAGCAGCGTCAGTAGCGGGAGTGGGAAGGGGCCCACAGATACGCAGTATTTT	CASSVSSGSGKGPTDTQYF	TRBV5-1	TRBJ2-3	TRBD2	NA
TGTGCCAGCAGCCCTGGACGAGCAACTAATGAAAAACTGTTTTTT	CASSPGRATNEKLFF	TRBV5-4	TRBJ1-4	NA	NA
TGTGCCAGCAGTGGACAGTATGCGAAAGAGACCCAGTACTTC	CASSGQYAKETQYF	TRBV6-6	TRBJ2-5	NA	NA
TGTGCCAGCAGCAGCGGGACTACGGCGCGGCAGACCCAGTACTTC	CASSSGTTARQTQYF	TRBV28	TRBJ2-5	TRBD2	NA
TGTGCCAGCAGCTTAGTCCCGGGAAGCTCCTACAATGAGCAGTTCTTC	CASSLVPGSSYNEQFF	TRBV11-3	TRBJ2-1	NA	once
TGTGCCAGCAGCTTCATAGCGGGAGCCCCCTACGAGCAGTACTTC	CASSFIAGAPYEQYF	TRBV13	TRBJ2-7	TRBD2	NA
TGTGCCAGCAGCGCCCCGAGGGGTGAGCAGTTCTTC	CASSAPRGEQFF	TRBV6-5	TRBJ2-1	NA	once
TGCGCCAGCAGCTCACGTACCCTAACTGTGGGCTCCTACGAGCAGTACTTC	CASSSRTLTVGSYEQYF	TRBV5-1	TRBJ2-7	NA	NA
TGTGCCAGCAGTTTAAGGGACTTAGATACGCAGTATTTT	CASSLRDLDTQYF	TRBV28	TRBJ2-3	NA	once
TGTGCCAGCAGCATCGGGACTACCCGCTACGAGCAGTACTTC	CASSIGTTRYEQYF	TRBV13	TRBJ2-7	TRBD2	NA
TGCAGCGTTGAAGATGCCACCTATGGCTACACCTTC	CSVEDATYGYTF	TRBV29-1	TRBJ1-2	NA	NA
TGTGCCAGCAGCTTGTGGGACGGGTTTCGAACCGGGGAGCTGTTTTTT	CASSLWDGFRTGELFF	TRBV5-6	TRBJ2-2	NA	NA
TGTGCCAGCAGCCCCCTGGGGGCGGGAGATACGCAGTATTTT	CASSPLGAGDTQYF	TRBV27	TRBJ2-3	NA	NA
TGCGCCAGCAGCTTGGAGAACTTTAATGAAAAACTGTTTTTT	CASSLENFNEKLFF	TRBV5-1	TRBJ1-4	NA	NA
TGTGCCAGCAGTGCACAGGGGTTTAATGGCTACACCTTC	CASSAQGFNGYTF	TRBV28	TRBJ1-2	TRBD1	NA
TGTGCCAGCAGCCAAGAGGGACAGGGAGAGACCCAGTACTTC	CASSQEGQGETQYF	TRBV4-2	TRBJ2-5	TRBD1	few
TGTGCCAGCAGCTTGGGGACATACACCGGGGAGCTGTTTTTT	CASSLGTYTGELFF	TRBV11-2	TRBJ2-2	NA	few
TGTGCCAGCAGTGTAGGGGGACTAGCGGGAGGCACTAGCACAGATACGCAGTATTTT	CASSVGGLAGGTSTDTQYF	TRBV2	TRBJ2-3	TRBD2	NA
TGCGCCAGCAGCCCCGGTAGCGGGGGAAACGAGCAGTACTTC	CASSPGSGGNEQYF	TRBV4-3	TRBJ2-7	TRBD2	once
TGTGCCATCATGGGGGACAGCTACGAGCAGTACTTC	CAIMGDSYEQYF	TRBV10-3	TRBJ2-7	TRBD1	NA
TGTGCCAGCAGCTTAGGGAGGGCCCCAGATACGCAGTATTTT	CASSLGRAPDTQYF	TRBV7-6	TRBJ2-3	NA	NA
TGTGCCAGTAGTCCTAGACAGGGGGCCTCCTCTGGGGCCAACGTCCTGACTTTC	CASSPRQGASSGANVLTF	TRBV19	TRBJ2-6	TRBD1	once
TGTGCCAGCAGCCCTTTCCAGGGAAACGAGCAGTACTTC	CASSPFQGNEQYF	TRBV14	TRBJ2-7	NA	NA
TGTGCCAGCAGTCTATACACAGGGGGCGGGGAGACCCAGTACTTC	CASSLYTGGGETQYF	TRBV27	TRBJ2-5	TRBD1	NA
TGTGCCAGCAGCTTAGCCCTAGCGGGAGCTAACGAGCAGTACTTC	CASSLALAGANEQYF	TRBV7-9	TRBJ2-7	TRBD2	NA
TGTGCCAGCAGCTTCCGCTCTAGTACAGGGGTTTTTTACGAGCAGTACTTC	CASSFRSSTGVFYEQYF	TRBV7-2	TRBJ2-7	TRBD1	NA